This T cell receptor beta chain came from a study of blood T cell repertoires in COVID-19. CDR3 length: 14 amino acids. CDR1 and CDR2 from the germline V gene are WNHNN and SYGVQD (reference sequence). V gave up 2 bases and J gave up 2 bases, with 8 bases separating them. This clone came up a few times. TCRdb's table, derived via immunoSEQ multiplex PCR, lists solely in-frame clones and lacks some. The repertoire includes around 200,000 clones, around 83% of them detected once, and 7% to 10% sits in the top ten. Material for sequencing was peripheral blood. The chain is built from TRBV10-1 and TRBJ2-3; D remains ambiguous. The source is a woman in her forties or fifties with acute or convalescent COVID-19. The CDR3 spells CASSELYPTDTQYF. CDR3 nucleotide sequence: TGCGCCAGCAGTGAGCTCTACCCCACAGATACGCAGTATTTT.